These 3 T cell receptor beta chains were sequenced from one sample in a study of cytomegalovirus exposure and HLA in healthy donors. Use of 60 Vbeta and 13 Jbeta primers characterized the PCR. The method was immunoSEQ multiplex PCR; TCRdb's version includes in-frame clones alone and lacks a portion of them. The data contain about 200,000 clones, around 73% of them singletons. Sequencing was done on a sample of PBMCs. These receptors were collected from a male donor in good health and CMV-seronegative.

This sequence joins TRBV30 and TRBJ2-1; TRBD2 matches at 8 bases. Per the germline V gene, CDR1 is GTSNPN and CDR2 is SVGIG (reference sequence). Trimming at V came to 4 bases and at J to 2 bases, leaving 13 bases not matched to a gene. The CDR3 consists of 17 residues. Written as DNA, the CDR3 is TGTGCCTGGACCCCGGGAGGGAGCGGGGGCCCCTACAATGAGCAGTTCTTC. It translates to CAWTPGGSGGPYNEQFF.

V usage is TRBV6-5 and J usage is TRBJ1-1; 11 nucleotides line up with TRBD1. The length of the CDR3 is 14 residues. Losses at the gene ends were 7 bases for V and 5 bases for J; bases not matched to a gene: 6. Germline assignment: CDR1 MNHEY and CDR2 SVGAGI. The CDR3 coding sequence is TGTGCCAGCATGGACAGGGGGCGTAGAACTGAAGCTTTCTTT. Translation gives CASMDRGRRTEAFF.

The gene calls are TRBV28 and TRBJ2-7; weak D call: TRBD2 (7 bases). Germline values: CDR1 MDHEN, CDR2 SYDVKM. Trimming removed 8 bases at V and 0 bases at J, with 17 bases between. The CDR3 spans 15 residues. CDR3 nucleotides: TGTGCCAGCGAGGGGGGGGCAAAAAGCTCCTACGAGCAGTACTTC. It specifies CASEGGAKSSYEQYF.